This T cell receptor beta chain appears in the sequencing data of a study of T cells in Graves' hyperthyroidism and ophthalmopathy. Amplified TCR beta CDR3 regions derived from RNA transcripts. First-round RT-PCR of the TCR CDR3 relied on the HTBI primer set. TCRdb used MiXCR to reprocess the multiplex PCR reads, holding one entry per CDR3 protein. The sample has hundreds of thousands of distinct CDR3 sequences; about 14% are singletons. Criteria for exclusion of patients were uncontrolled infection, other autoimmune disease, pregnancy or lactation. Thyroid ultrasound, orbital computed tomography, clinical symptoms, and serum thyroxine and TRAb underpinned diagnoses. This clonotype occurred many times. The CDR3 consists of 13 residues. Germline V lookup: CDR1 SGHAT, CDR2 FQNNGV. Between the trimmed V and J ends, which lost 1 base and 11 bases, there was a span of 12 bases.

The rearrangement uses TRBV11-2 and TRBJ2-4, with D possibly called TRBD1 or TRBD2 (6 bases each). This receptor was identified in a woman in her thirties with Graves' hyperthyroidism. Specimen: blood. CDR3 nucleotides: TGTGCCAGCAGCTTAGGAGGGGGGATAGTTCAGTACTTC. Translating gives CASSLGGGIVQYF.